The source of this T cell receptor (beta chain) is a study of blood T cells in healthy people across ages. Comment on this clonotype: Antigen: not known.

Next came a second PCR, run for about 6 to 11 cycles, which used a sample-barcoded 5' primer along with a J-beta primer mix. In TCRdb, the 5' RACE reads were re-called with MiXCR into one record per CDR3 protein. The repertoire holds about 1.8 million distinct CDR3 sequences, approximately 50% seen once, with 2.1% in the top ten. CDR3 length equals 11 residues. The V gene's germline CDR1 is SQVTM and CDR2 ANQGSEA. Trimming removed 7 bases from V and 10 bases from J, with 14 bases in between. Overall study findings and caveats: More naive CD4+ cells and higher diversity marked long-lived donors relative to aged donors.

The source of this sequence is a woman between 40 and 50 years old in good health. Sequencing was done on a sample of blood. This chain connects TRBV29-1 to TRBJ2-1; D might be TRBD1 (5 bases). CDR3 in DNA: TGCAGCGCCTCGACAGTGCCAGAGCAGTTCTTC. This gives the protein CSASTVPEQFF.